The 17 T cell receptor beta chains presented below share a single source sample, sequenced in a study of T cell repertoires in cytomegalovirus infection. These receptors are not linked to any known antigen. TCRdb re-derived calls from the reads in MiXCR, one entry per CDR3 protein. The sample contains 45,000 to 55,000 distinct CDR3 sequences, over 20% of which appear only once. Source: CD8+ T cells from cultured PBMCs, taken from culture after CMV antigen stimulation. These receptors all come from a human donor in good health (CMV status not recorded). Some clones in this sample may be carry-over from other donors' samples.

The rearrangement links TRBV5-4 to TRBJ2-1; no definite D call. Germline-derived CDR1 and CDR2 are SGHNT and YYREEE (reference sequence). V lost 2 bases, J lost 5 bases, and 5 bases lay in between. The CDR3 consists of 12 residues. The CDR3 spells CASSFVDNEQFF. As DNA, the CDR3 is TGTGCCAGCAGCTTTGTCGACAATGAGCAGTTCTTC.

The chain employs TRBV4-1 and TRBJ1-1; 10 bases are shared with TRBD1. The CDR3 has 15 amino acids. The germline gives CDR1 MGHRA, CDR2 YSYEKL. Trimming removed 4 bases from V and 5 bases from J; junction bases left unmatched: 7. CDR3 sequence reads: CASSPRGQGRTEAFF. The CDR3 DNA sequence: TGCGCCAGCAGCCCGAGGGGACAGGGGAGGACTGAAGCTTTCTTT.

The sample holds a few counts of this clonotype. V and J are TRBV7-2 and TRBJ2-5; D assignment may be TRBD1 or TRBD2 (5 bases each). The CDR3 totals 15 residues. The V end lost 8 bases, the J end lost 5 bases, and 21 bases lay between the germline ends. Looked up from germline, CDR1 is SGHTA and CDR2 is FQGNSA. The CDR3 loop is CASPPGALPQETQYF. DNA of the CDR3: TGTGCCAGCCCTCCCGGGGCCCTCCCCCAGGAGACCCAGTACTTC.

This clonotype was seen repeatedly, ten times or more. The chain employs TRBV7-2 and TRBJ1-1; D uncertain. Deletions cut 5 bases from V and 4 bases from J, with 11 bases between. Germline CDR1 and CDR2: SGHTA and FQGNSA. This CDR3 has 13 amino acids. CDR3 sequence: CASSPGRSTEAFF. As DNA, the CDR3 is TGTGCCAGCAGCCCTGGACGGTCCACTGAAGCTTTCTTT. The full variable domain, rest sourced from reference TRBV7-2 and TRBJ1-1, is GAGVSQSPSNKVTEKGKDVELRCDPISGHTALYWYRQSLGQGLEFLIYFQGNSAPDKSGLPSDRFSAERTGGSVSTLTIQRTQQEDSAVYLCASSPGRSTEAFFGQGTRLTVV.

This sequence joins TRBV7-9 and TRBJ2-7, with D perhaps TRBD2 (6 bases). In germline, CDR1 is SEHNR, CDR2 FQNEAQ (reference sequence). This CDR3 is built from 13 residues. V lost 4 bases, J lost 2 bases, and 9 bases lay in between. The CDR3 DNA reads TGTGCCAGCAGCTCGGGGGTGCCCTACGAGCAGTACTTC. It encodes CASSSGVPYEQYF.

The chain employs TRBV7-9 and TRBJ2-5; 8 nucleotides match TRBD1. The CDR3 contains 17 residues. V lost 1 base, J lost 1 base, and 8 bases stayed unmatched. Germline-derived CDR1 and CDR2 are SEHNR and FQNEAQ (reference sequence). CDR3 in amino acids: CASSLVDGTGFQETQYF. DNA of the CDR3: TGTGCCAGCAGCTTAGTGGACGGGACAGGCTTCCAAGAGACCCAGTACTTC.

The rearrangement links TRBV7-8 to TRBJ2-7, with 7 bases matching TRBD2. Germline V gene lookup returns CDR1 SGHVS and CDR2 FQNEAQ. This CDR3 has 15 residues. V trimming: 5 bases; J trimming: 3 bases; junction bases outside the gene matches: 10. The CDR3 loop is CASSRAVAGVYEQYF. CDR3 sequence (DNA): TGTGCCAGCAGCCGAGCGGTGGCGGGAGTCTACGAGCAGTACTTC.

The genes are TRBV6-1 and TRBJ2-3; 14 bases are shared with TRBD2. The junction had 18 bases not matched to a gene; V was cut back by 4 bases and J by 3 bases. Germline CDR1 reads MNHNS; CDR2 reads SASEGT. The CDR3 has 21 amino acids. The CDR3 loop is CASSGPTGTSGGMGETDTQYF. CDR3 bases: TGTGCCAGCAGTGGACCCACCGGGACTAGCGGGGGTATGGGGGAGACAGATACGCAGTATTTT.

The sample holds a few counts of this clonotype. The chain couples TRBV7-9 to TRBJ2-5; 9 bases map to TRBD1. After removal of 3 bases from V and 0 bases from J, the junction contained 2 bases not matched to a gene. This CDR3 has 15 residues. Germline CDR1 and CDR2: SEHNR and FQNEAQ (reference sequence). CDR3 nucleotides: TGTGCCAGCAGCTTCCGGGACAGGGACCAAGAGACCCAGTACTTC. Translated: CASSFRDRDQETQYF.

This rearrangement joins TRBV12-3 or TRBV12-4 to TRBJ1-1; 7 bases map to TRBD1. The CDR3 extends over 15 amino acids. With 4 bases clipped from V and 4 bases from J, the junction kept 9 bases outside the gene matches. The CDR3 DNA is TGTGCCAGCAGTTATAGTATGACAGGGTTCACTGAAGCTTTCTTT. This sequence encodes CASSYSMTGFTEAFF.

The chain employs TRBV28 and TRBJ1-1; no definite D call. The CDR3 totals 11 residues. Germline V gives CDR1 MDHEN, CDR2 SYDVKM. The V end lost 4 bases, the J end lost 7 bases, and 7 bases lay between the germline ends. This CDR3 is CASSSGYEAFF. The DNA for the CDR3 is TGTGCCAGCAGTTCTGGGTATGAAGCTTTCTTT.

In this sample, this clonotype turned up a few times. The CDR3 DNA reads TGTGCCAGCGCACACCTGGGGGCTCAATGGGAAGCTTTCTTT. Its protein is CASAHLGAQWEAFF. The genes are TRBV6-2 or TRBV6-3 and TRBJ1-1; possible D gene TRBD1, 6 bases. Germline-derived CDR1 and CDR2 are MNHEY and SVGEGT. CDR3 length: 14 residues. V lost 8 bases and J lost 8, with 21 bases in between.

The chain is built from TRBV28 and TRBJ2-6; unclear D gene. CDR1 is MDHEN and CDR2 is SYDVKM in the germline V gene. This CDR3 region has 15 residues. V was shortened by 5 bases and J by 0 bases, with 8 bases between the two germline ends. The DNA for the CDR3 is TGTGCCAGCAGTACCGGGTCCTCTGGGGCCAACGTCCTGACTTTC. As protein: CASSTGSSGANVLTF.

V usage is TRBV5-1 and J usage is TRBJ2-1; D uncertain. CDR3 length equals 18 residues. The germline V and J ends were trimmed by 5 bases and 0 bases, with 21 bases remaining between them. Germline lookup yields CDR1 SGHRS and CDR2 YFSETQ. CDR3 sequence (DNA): TGCGCCAGCAGTTCGGAGTGGGTGGGTACGAGCTCCTACAATGAGCAGTTCTTC. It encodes CASSSEWVGTSSYNEQFF. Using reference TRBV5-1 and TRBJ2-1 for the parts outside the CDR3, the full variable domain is KAGVTQTPRYLIKTRGQQVTLSCSPISGHRSVSWYQQTPGQGLQFLFEYFSETQRNKGNFPGRFSGRQFSNSRSEMNVSTLELGDSALYLCASSSEWVGTSSYNEQFFGPGTRLTVL.

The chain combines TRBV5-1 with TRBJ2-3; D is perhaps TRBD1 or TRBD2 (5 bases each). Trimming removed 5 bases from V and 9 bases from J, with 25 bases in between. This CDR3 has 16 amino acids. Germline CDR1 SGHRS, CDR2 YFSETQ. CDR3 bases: TGCGCCAGCAGTTCGACCGGACTCCGCGCCAGGGCCACGCAGTATTTT. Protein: CASSSTGLRARATQYF.

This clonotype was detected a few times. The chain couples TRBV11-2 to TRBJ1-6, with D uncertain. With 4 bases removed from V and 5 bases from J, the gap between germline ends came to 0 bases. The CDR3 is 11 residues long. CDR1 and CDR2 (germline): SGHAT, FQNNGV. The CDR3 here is CASSYNSPLHF. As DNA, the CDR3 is TGTGCCAGCAGCTATAATTCACCCCTCCACTTT.

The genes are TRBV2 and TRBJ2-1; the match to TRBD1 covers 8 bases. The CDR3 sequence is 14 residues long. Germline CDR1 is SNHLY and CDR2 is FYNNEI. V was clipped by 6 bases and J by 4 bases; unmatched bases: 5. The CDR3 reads CASRSTGEYNEQFF. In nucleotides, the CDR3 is TGTGCCAGCAGATCGACAGGGGAGTACAATGAGCAGTTCTTC.